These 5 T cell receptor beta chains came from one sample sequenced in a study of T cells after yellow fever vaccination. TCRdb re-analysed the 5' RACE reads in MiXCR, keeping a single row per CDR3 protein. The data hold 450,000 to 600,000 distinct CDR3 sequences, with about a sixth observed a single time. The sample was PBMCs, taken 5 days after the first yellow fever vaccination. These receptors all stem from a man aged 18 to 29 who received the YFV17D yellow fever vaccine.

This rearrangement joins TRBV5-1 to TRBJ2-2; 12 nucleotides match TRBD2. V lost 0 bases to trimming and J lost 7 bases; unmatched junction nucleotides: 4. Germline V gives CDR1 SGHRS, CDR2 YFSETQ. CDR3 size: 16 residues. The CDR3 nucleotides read TGCGCCAGCAGCTTGGACGGACTAGCGGGGCTCGGGGAGCTGTTTTTT. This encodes CASSLDGLAGLGELFF.

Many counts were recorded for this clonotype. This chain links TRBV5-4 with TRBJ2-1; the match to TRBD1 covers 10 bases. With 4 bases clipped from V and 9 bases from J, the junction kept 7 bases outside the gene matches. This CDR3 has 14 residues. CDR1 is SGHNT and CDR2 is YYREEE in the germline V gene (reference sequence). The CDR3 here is CASSKDRGAREQFF. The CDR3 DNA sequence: TGTGCCAGCAGCAAGGACAGGGGGGCTCGTGAGCAGTTCTTC.

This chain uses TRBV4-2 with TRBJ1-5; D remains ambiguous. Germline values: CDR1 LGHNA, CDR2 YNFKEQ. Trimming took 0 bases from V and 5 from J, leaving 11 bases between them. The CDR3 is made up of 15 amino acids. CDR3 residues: CASSQERGKYQPQHF. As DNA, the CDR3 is TGTGCCAGCAGCCAAGAGAGAGGGAAGTATCAGCCCCAGCATTTT.

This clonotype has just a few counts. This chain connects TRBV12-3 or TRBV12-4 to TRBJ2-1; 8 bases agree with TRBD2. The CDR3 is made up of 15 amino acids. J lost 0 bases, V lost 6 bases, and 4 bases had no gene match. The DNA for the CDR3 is TGTGCCAGCAGACTCGGGGGGGCCTCCTACAATGAGCAGTTCTTC. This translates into CASRLGGASYNEQFF.

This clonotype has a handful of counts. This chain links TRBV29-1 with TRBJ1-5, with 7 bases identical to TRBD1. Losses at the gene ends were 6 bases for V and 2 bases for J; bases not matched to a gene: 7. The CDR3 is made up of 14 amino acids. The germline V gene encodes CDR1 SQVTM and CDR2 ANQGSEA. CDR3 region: CSVAGGFGNQPQHF. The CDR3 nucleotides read TGCAGCGTGGCAGGGGGTTTTGGCAATCAGCCCCAGCATTTT.